This TCR beta chain was sequenced in a study of cytomegalovirus exposure and HLA in healthy donors. The PCR used 60 Vbeta and 13 Jbeta primers. Libraries were prepared by immunoSEQ multiplex PCR; TCRdb keeps only in-frame clonotypes and omits some of them. Among around 99,000 clones, 60% to 80% were seen once, and the ten largest hold around 3%. CDR1 is SEHNR and CDR2 is FQNEAQ in the germline V gene (reference sequence). The CDR3 covers 16 residues. With 5 bases removed from V and 0 bases from J, the gap between germline ends came to 14 bases. Details on this clone: Its antigen is not identified.

Points from the study as a whole: In a later analysis, about 17,000 TCR beta sequences were associated with HLA alleles at 0.05 false discovery rate. In a later analysis, an Asian-associated ancestry cluster reportedly showed fewer N-insertions than the approximately 620-donor mean. Exclusion as indistinguishable affected some V segments, including TRBV6-2 and TRBV6-3.

The chain carries TRBV7-9 and TRBJ1-3; tentatively, D is TRBD1 (5 bases). The TCR originated in a man aged 40-50 years in good health and CMV-seronegative. Sequencing was done on a sample of PBMCs. CDR3: CASSPGVGSSGNTIYF. The CDR3 DNA reads TGTGCCAGCAGCCCGGGGGTGGGGAGCTCTGGAAACACCATATATTTT.